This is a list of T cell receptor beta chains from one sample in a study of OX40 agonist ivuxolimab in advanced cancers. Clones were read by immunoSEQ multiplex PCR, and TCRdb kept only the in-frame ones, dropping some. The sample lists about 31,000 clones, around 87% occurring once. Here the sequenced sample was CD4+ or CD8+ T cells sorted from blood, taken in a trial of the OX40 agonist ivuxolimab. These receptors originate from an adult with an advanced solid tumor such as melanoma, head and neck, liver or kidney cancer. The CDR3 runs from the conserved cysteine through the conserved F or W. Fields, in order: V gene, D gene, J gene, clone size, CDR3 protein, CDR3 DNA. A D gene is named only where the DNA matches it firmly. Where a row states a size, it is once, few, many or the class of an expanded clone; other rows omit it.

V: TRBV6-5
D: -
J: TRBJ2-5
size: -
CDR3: CASTQTPDSQTQYF
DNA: TGTGCCAGCACGCAAACCCCGGACAGTCAGACCCAGTACTTC

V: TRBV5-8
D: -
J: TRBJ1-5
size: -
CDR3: CASSSSGRGQPQHF
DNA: TGTGCCAGCAGTTCCTCAGGGCGCGGCCAGCCCCAGCATTTT

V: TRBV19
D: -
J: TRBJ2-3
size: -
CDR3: CASSSWTSSTDTQYF
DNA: TGTGCCAGTAGTAGCTGGACCTCTAGCACAGATACGCAGTATTTT

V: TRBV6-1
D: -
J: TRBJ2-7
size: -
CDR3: CASQALSGPSYEQYF
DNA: TGTGCCAGCCAAGCGTTAAGTGGACCCTCCTACGAGCAGTACTTC

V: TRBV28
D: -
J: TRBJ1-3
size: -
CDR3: CASRSEEGPSRSGNTIYF
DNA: TGTGCCAGCAGATCAGAGGAGGGCCCGTCCCGCTCTGGAAACACCATATATTTT

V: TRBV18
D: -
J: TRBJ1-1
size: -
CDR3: CASSPPRQQNTEAFF
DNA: TGTGCCAGCTCACCACCGAGACAGCAGAACACTGAAGCTTTCTTT

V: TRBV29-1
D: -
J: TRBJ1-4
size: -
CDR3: CSVEGGEKLFF
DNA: TGCAGCGTTGAAGGGGGGGAAAAACTGTTTTTT

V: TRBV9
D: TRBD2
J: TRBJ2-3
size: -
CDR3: CASSGGLASGGLDTQYF
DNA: TGTGCCAGCAGCGGAGGCCTTGCGAGCGGGGGCTTGGATACGCAGTATTTT

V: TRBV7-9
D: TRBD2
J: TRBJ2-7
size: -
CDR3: CASSLSGVSYEQYF
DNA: TGTGCCAGCAGCTTAAGCGGGGTATCCTACGAGCAGTACTTC

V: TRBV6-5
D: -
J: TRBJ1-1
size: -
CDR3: CASSSRTLNTEAFF
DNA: TGTGCCAGCAGCTCCAGGACCCTGAACACTGAAGCTTTCTTT

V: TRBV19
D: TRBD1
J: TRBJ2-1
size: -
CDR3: CASSRDRLEGEQFF
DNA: TGTGCCAGTTCGCGGGACAGGTTGGAGGGTGAGCAGTTCTTC

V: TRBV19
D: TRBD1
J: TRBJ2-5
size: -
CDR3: CASSAPTTGFVETQYF
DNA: TGTGCCAGTAGTGCCCCTACGACAGGGTTCGTGGAGACCCAGTACTTC

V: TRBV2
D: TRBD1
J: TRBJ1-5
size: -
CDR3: CASEKDRGGNQPQHF
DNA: TGTGCCAGCGAAAAAGACAGGGGCGGCAATCAGCCCCAGCATTTT

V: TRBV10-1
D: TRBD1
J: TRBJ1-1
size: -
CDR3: CASRPGGSNTEAFF
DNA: TGCGCCAGCAGGCCAGGGGGGTCGAACACTGAAGCTTTCTTT

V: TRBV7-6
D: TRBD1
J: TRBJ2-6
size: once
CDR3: CASSVTGASGANVLTF
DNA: TGTGCCAGCAGCGTCACAGGGGCTTCTGGGGCCAACGTCCTGACTTTC

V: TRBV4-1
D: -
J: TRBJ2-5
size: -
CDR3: CASSRQLDQQETQYF
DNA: TGCGCCAGCAGCCGCCAGCTGGACCAGCAAGAGACCCAGTACTTC

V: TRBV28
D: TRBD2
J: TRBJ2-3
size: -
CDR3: CASSPATSGRTDTQYF
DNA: TGTGCCAGCTCCCCGGCGACTAGCGGACGCACAGATACGCAGTATTTT

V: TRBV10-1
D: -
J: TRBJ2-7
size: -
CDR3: CASSESTGRRF
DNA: TGCGCCAGCAGTGAGTCAACAGGGCGGAGGTTC

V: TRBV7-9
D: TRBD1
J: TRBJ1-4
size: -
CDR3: CASSLRRGAGEKLFF
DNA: TGTGCCAGCAGCCTCCGCAGGGGGGCTGGGGAAAAACTGTTTTTT

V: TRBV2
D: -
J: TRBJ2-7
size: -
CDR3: CASSEGRGTYEQYF
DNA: TGTGCCAGCAGTGAAGGCAGGGGGACTTACGAGCAGTACTTC

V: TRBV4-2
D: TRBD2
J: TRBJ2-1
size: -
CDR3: CASSQISGLANEQFF
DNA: TGTGCCAGCAGCCAAATATCAGGACTAGCAAATGAGCAGTTCTTC

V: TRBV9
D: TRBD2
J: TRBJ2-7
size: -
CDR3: CASSVGLAAYEQYF
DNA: TGTGCCAGCAGCGTAGGACTAGCGGCCTACGAGCAGTACTTC

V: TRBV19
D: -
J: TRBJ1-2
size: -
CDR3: CASSIDREPNYGYTF
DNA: TGTGCCAGTAGTATAGATCGGGAGCCTAACTATGGCTACACCTTC

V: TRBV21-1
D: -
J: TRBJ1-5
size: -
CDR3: CASSLGEGYSNQPQHF
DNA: TGTGCCAGCAGCCTCGGGGAGGGTTATAGCAATCAGCCCCAGCATTTT

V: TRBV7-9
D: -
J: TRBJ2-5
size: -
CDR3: CASSWGGETQYF
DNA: TGTGCCAGCAGTTGGGGTGGGGAGACCCAGTACTTC

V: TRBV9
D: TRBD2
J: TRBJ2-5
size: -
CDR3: CASSVNTGGETQYF
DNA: TGTGCCAGCAGCGTAAATACGGGAGGCGAGACCCAGTACTTC

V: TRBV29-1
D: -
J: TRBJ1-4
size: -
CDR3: CSVVPGAGEKLFF
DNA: TGCAGCGTTGTTCCGGGGGCGGGTGAAAAACTGTTTTTT

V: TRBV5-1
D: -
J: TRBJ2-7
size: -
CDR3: CASSWNRGGGSYEQYF
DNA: TGCGCCAGCAGCTGGAACAGGGGCGGGGGATCCTACGAGCAGTACTTC

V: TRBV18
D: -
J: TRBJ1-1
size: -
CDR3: CASSPPSGTRKAFF
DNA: TGTGCCAGCTCACCACCGTCCGGGACGCGGAAAGCTTTCTTT

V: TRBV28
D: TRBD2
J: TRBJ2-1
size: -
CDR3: CASSSGRAFDEQFF
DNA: TGTGCCAGCAGCTCCGGGAGGGCCTTCGATGAGCAGTTCTTC

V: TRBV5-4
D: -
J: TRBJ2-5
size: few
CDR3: CASSRDVVSGQETQYF
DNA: TGTGCCAGCAGCCGAGACGTGGTTAGCGGCCAAGAGACCCAGTACTTC

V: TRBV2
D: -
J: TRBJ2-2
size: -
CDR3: CASREGGTPNTGELFF
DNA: TGTGCCAGCAGGGAAGGCGGGACTCCGAACACCGGGGAGCTGTTTTTT

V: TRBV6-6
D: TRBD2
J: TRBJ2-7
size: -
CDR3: CASSLAGAGSYEQYF
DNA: TGTGCCAGCAGTTTAGCGGGAGCGGGCTCCTACGAGCAGTACTTC

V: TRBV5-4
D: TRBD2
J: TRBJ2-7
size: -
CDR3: CASSRLAGDRYEQYF
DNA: TGTGCCAGCAGCCGACTAGCGGGAGATAGGTACGAGCAGTACTTC

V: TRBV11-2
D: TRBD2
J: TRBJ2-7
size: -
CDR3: CASSLGASGIAYEQYF
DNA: TGTGCCAGCAGCTTAGGGGCTAGCGGGATAGCCTACGAGCAGTACTTC

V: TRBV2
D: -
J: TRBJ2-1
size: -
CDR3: CASSEEVRYSNNEQFF
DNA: TGTGCCAGCAGTGAAGAAGTCCGGTACAGCAACAATGAGCAGTTCTTC

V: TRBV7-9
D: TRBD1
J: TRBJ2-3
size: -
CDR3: CASSSRWMAGGEDTQYF
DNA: TGTGCCAGCAGCTCGAGATGGATGGCAGGGGGCGAAGATACGCAGTATTTT

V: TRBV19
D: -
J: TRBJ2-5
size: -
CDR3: CASSIWGQGQETQYF
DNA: TGTGCCAGTAGTATCTGGGGTCAGGGGCAAGAGACCCAGTACTTC

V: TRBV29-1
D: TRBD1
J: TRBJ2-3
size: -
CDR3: CSADRGRLDTQYF
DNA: TGCAGCGCCGACAGGGGGCGTCTGGATACGCAGTATTTT

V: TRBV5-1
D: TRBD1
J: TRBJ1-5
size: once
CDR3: CASSLDGDRWNQPQHF
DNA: TGCGCCAGCAGCTTGGACGGGGACAGATGGAATCAGCCCCAGCATTTT

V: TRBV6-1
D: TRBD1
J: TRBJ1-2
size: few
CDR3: CASPGQSQRGYTF
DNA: TGTGCCAGCCCGGGACAGAGCCAGCGGGGCTACACCTTC

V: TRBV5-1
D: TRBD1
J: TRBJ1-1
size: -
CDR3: CASGQASGTEAFF
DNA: TGCGCCAGCGGACAGGCGTCGGGGACTGAAGCTTTCTTT

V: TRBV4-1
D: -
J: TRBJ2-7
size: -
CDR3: CASSQPGLLSYEQYF
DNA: TGCGCCAGCAGCCAACCCGGGTTACTTTCCTACGAGCAGTACTTC

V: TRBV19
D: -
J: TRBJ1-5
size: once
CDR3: CASSRGRFDSNQPQHF
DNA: TGTGCCAGTAGCCGGGGACGGTTTGATAGCAATCAGCCCCAGCATTTT

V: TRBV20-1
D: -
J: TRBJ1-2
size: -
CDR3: CSARLNYGYTF
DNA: TGCAGTGCTAGACTTAACTATGGCTACACCTTC

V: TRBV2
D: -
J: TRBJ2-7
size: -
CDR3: CASSVRMTGYEQYF
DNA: TGTGCCAGCAGTGTTCGAATGACAGGCTACGAGCAGTACTTC

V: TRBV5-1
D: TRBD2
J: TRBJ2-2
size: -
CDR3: CASSLGLAGEELFF
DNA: TGCGCCAGCAGCTTGGGACTAGCGGGAGAGGAGCTGTTTTTT

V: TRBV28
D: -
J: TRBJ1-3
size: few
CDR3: CASRRAVDTIYF
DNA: TGTGCCAGCAGGAGAGCCGTGGACACCATATATTTT

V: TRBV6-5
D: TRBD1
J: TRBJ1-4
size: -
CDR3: CASSRDRGPEKLFF
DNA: TGTGCCAGCAGCAGGGACAGGGGGCCTGAAAAACTGTTTTTT

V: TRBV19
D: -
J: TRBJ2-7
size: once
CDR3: CASSDVGSGDTYEQYF
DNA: TGTGCCAGTAGTGACGTGGGTAGTGGGGATACCTACGAGCAGTACTTC

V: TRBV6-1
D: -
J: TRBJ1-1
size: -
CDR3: CASSPQRAQGGEAFF
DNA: TGTGCCAGCAGTCCACAAAGGGCACAGGGTGGTGAAGCTTTCTTT

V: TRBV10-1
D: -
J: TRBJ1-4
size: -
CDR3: CASSPTVGSGEKLFF
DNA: TGCGCCAGCAGCCCCACCGTGGGGAGCGGTGAAAAACTGTTTTTT

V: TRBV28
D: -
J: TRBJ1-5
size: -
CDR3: CASSSVWVSYQPQHF
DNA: TGTGCCAGCAGTTCCGTGTGGGTTTCCTATCAGCCCCAGCATTTT

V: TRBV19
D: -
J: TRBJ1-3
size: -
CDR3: CASKLQVSGNTIYF
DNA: TGTGCCAGTAAACTACAGGTCTCTGGAAACACCATATATTTT